The entry below describes one T cell receptor (beta chain). Its antigen is unidentified. No current or lifetime mood disorder and depressive symptom score of 5 or less defined controls. Excluded: major illness, comorbidity, regular medication, drug use, over 100 g alcohol weekly. About 95% CD4+ purity was typical by flow cytometry. TCRdb's table, derived via immunoSEQ multiplex PCR, lists solely in-frame clones and lacks some. The sample carries tens of thousands of clones, about nine tenths recorded once. This record comes from a study of untreated major depressive disorder. Study-wide points: CD4+ T cells from depressed patients used TRBV05-01 (Vbeta 5.1) more often than controls.

The V gene's germline CDR1 is SGHNT and CDR2 YYREEE (reference sequence). The CDR3 totals 13 residues. The V end lost 4 bases, the J end lost 6 bases, and 13 bases lay between the germline ends. The rearrangement uses TRBV5-4 and TRBJ1-2; possible D gene TRBD1, 5 bases. The sequenced material came from CD4+ T cells from PBMCs. The origin of this receptor is a woman aged 40 to 50 in good health. CDR3: CASSRGGTDGYTF. The CDR3 DNA follows: TGTGCCAGCAGCCGGGGGGGGACCGATGGCTACACCTTC.